This entry lists 19 T cell receptor beta chains sequenced from one sample in a study of naive and memory T cell subsets. The beta constant-region primer was an equimolar mix of two oligonucleotides covering TRBC1 and TRBC2. TCRdb itself ran the UMI-ligation and nested PCR reads through MiXCR, one entry per CDR3 protein. Among 120,000 to 150,000 distinct CDR3 sequences listed, around 15% were seen once. The sample taken for sequencing was naive CD4+ T cells from blood. The receptors here all came from a human donor in good health.

This clonotype came up a few times. The chain joins TRBV7-6 to TRBJ2-1; 9 bases map to TRBD1. Germline CDR1 SGHVS, CDR2 FNYEAQ. Trimming took 4 bases from V and 3 from J; bases not matched to a gene: 4. The CDR3 totals 15 residues. As DNA, the CDR3 is TGTGCCAGCAGCTCGCGGACAGGGGACTACAATGAGCAGTTCTTC. This sequence encodes CASSSRTGDYNEQFF.

This clonotype was counted between two and nine times. The chain carries TRBV12-3 or TRBV12-4 and TRBJ1-4; TRBD1 might be the D (5 bases). The CDR3 length is 14 residues. The ends were cut back, 6 bases at V and 4 bases at J, with 12 bases in the middle. CDR3 region: CASSQRQFNEKLFF. Written as DNA, the CDR3 is TGTGCCAGCAGCCAAAGACAGTTTAATGAAAAACTGTTTTTT.

This clonotype was seen a handful of times. The chain is built from TRBV29-1 and TRBJ1-3; D is unresolved. The CDR3 extends over 11 amino acids. From germline, CDR1 is SQVTM and CDR2 ANQGSEA. The V and J ends lost 3 bases and 4 bases respectively, with 4 bases between them. CDR3 DNA: TGCAGCGTTGACAGGGGAAACACCATATATTTT. Encoded protein: CSVDRGNTIYF.

The sample holds a few counts of this clonotype. The chain links TRBV5-1 to TRBJ2-3, with 11 nucleotides matching TRBD2. Germline-derived CDR1 and CDR2 are SGHRS and YFSETQ. V shed 4 bases, J shed 10 bases, and the junction held 20 bases outside the gene matches. The CDR3 is made up of 18 amino acids. The CDR3 DNA reads as TGCGCCAGCAGCGCCTACCCGCAACTAGCGGGAGATCCAATCCCGCAGTATTTT. Residues: CASSAYPQLAGDPIPQYF.

This clonotype was recorded at least ten times. This sequence joins TRBV12-3 or TRBV12-4 and TRBJ1-5; D might be TRBD1 (5 bases). There are 14 residues in the CDR3. V gave up 1 base and J gave up 4 bases, with 8 bases separating them. CDR3 sequence reads: CASSLGTNNQPQHF. The CDR3 nucleotides are TGTGCCAGCAGTTTAGGGACAAATAATCAGCCCCAGCATTTT.

The rearrangement links TRBV10-3 to TRBJ2-1; 11 positions agree with TRBD2. CDR3 length equals 16 residues. V dropped 3 bases and J dropped 5; count of bases not matched to a gene: 6. Germline-derived CDR1 and CDR2 are ENHRY and SYGVKD. The CDR3 DNA follows: TGTGCCATCAGTGACCCGGGGACTAGCGGAGACAATGAGCAGTTCTTC. It specifies CAISDPGTSGDNEQFF.

CDR3 loop: CASRVKGFSDKNIQYF. CDR3 bases: TGTGCCAGCAGAGTCAAGGGGTTTTCGGACAAAAACATTCAGTACTTC. This chain joins TRBV2 and TRBJ2-4; perhaps TRBD1 as D (5 bases). Germline V CDR1 and CDR2: SNHLY, FYNNEI. V was cut by 6 bases and J by 3 bases, with 18 bases left in between. This CDR3 region has 16 residues. Using reference TRBV2 and TRBJ2-4 for the parts outside the CDR3, the full variable domain is EPEVTQTPSHQVTQMGQEVILRCVPISNHLYFYWYRQILGQKVEFLVSFYNNEISEKSEIFDDQFSVERPDGSNFTLKIRSTKLEDSAMYFCASRVKGFSDKNIQYFGAGTRLSVL.

There are a few counts of this clonotype. The rearrangement joins TRBV29-1 to TRBJ1-5, with D possibly being TRBD1 (5 bases). Trimming cost V 2 bases and J 3 bases, with 8 bases left between them. CDR1 and CDR2 from the germline V gene are SQVTM and ANQGSEA. The CDR3 consists of 13 residues. CDR3 loop: CSVEQGYNQPQHF. DNA for the CDR3: TGCAGCGTTGAACAGGGTTACAATCAGCCCCAGCATTTT.

The chain is built from TRBV30 and TRBJ2-1; 7 bases are a match to TRBD1. The germline gives CDR1 GTSNPN, CDR2 SVGIG (reference sequence). The V and J ends lost 4 bases and 4 bases, in that order; junction bases with no gene match: 4. CDR3 size: 13 residues. The CDR3 loop is CAWTRDRYNEQFF. The CDR3 nucleotides are TGTGCCTGGACCCGGGACAGATACAATGAGCAGTTCTTC. Full variable domain (rest looked up from reference TRBV30 and TRBJ2-1): SQTIHQWPATLVQPVGSPLSLECTVEGTSNPNLYWYRQAAGRGLQLLFYSVGIGQISSEVPQNLSASRPQDRQFILSSKKLLLSDSGFYLCAWTRDRYNEQFFGPGTRLTVL.

The chain joins TRBV5-1 to TRBJ2-7, with TRBD2 matching 7 bases. V lost 4 bases to trimming and J lost 3 bases; unmatched junction nucleotides: 10. Germline V gene data show CDR1 as SGHRS and CDR2 as YFSETQ. This CDR3 spans 15 amino acids. CDR3 amino acids: CASSGGGNSYYEQYF. For the CDR3, the DNA is TGCGCCAGCAGCGGGGGGGGGAACTCGTACTACGAGCAGTACTTC.

This clonotype has just a few counts. This CDR3 is CASSPPRGAGENNEQFF. The CDR3 bases are TGTGCCAGCTCACCGCCGAGGGGTGCGGGAGAGAACAATGAGCAGTTCTTC. The rearrangement joins TRBV18 to TRBJ2-1; 7 bases fit TRBD2. Germline V gives CDR1 KGHSH, CDR2 LQKENI. V shed 3 bases and J 5 bases; nucleotides not matched to a gene: 13. CDR3 length equals 17 residues. Complete variable domain (other parts from reference TRBV18 and TRBJ2-1): NAGVMQNPRHLVRRRGQEARLRCSPMKGHSHVYWYRQLPEEGLKFMVYLQKENIIDESGMPKERFSAEFPKEGPSILRIQQVVRGDSAAYFCASSPPRGAGENNEQFFGPGTRLTVL.

The rearrangement joins TRBV5-1 to TRBJ2-2; D is undetermined. The CDR3 contains 15 residues. V was clipped by 4 bases and J by 1 base, with 11 bases between them. The V gene's germline CDR1 is SGHRS and CDR2 YFSETQ. CDR3 nucleotides: TGCGCCAGCAGCCCTCGGGCCGAGAACACCGGGGAGCTGTTTTTT. Amino acid sequence: CASSPRAENTGELFF. The full variable domain, in which reference TRBV5-1 and TRBJ2-2 provide the parts outside the CDR3, is KAGVTQTPRYLIKTRGQQVTLSCSPISGHRSVSWYQQTPGQGLQFLFEYFSETQRNKGNFPGRFSGRQFSNSRSEMNVSTLELGDSALYLCASSPRAENTGELFFGEGSRLTVL.

Only a few counts were recorded for this clonotype. V is TRBV12-3 or TRBV12-4 and J is TRBJ2-7; D remains unclear. The CDR3 extends over 13 amino acids. The V and J ends lost 2 bases and 5 bases respectively, with 10 bases between them. The CDR3 coding sequence is TGTGCCAGCAGTTTAAACGTTGTTAACGAGCAGTACTTC. Encoded protein: CASSLNVVNEQYF.

This clonotype was recorded at least ten times. The chain employs TRBV29-1 and TRBJ1-1; 8 positions agree with TRBD1. V was pared by 4 bases and J by 3 bases, with 7 bases of the junction left unmatched. Germline CDR1 and CDR2: SQVTM and ANQGSEA. The CDR3 extends over 14 amino acids. In nucleotides, the CDR3 is TGCAGCGTTGCCAGGACAGGGAGAGACACTGAAGCTTTCTTT. It encodes CSVARTGRDTEAFF.

The rearrangement joins TRBV30 to TRBJ2-1; perhaps TRBD2 as D (6 bases). Per germline, CDR1 GTSNPN and CDR2 SVGIG (reference sequence). This CDR3 is built from 13 residues. Trimming took off 3 bases at V and 4 bases at J, with 10 bases between the two ends. The CDR3 sequence: CAWRQAGYNEQFF. The DNA of the CDR3 is TGTGCCTGGAGGCAGGCGGGGTACAATGAGCAGTTCTTC.

A few counts support this clonotype. The gene calls are TRBV4-2 and TRBJ2-2; tentatively, D is TRBD2 (6 bases). In germline, CDR1 is LGHNA, CDR2 YNFKEQ. Between the trimmed V and J ends, which lost 8 bases and 4 bases, there was a span of 14 bases. CDR3 length: 14 residues. The CDR3 DNA follows: TGTGCCAGCGGGGGGACGTGGGCCACCGGGGAGCTGTTTTTT. It encodes CASGGTWATGELFF.

The chain combines TRBV11-2 with TRBJ2-4; tentatively, D is TRBD1 (5 bases). CDR1 and CDR2 (germline): SGHAT, FQNNGV. The CDR3 is made up of 17 amino acids. V lost 4 bases and J lost 0, with 16 bases in between. The CDR3 reads CASSSSDKNLAKNIQYF. DNA of the CDR3: TGTGCCAGCAGCTCGTCGGACAAAAATTTAGCCAAAAACATTCAGTACTTC.

The J gene is TRBJ2-3, the V gene TRBV6-2 or TRBV6-3; possibly TRBD2 for D (6 bases). Germline V gene data show CDR1 as MNHEY and CDR2 as SVGEGT. With 8 bases removed from V and 4 bases from J, the gap between germline ends came to 16 bases. The CDR3 is made up of 14 amino acids. The DNA of the CDR3 is TGTGCCAGCCACCTTTCACTAGCACCAGATACGCAGTATTTT. This sequence encodes CASHLSLAPDTQYF.

This rearrangement joins TRBV28 to TRBJ2-7, with D tentatively TRBD2 (6 bases). V was pared by 1 base and J by 0 bases, with 10 bases between. The V gene's germline CDR1 is MDHEN and CDR2 SYDVKM. The CDR3 spans 15 residues. The CDR3 DNA reads as TGTGCCAGCAGTTTATTATGGGGGGACTCCTACGAGCAGTACTTC. Protein sequence: CASSLLWGDSYEQYF.